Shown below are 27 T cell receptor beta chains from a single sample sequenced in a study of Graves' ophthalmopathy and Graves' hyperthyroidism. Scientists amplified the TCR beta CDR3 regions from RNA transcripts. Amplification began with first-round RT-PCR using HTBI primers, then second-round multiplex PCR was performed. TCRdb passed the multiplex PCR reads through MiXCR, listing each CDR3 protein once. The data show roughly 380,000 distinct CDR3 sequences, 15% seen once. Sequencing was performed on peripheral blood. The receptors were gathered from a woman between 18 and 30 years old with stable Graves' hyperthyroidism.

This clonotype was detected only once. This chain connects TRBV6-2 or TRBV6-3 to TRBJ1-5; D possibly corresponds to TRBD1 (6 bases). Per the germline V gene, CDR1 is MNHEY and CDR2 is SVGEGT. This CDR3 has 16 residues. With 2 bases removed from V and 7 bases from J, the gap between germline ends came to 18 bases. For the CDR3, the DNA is TGTGCCAGCAGTTACGCGAACAGGGCCCTCGGGCAGCCCCAGCATTTT. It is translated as CASSYANRALGQPQHF.

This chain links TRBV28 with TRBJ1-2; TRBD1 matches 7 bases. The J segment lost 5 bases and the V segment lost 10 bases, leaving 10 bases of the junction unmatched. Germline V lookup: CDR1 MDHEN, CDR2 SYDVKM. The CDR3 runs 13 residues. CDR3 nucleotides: TGTGCCACCACAGGGGTTAATGGGTATGGCTACACCTTC. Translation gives CATTGVNGYGYTF.

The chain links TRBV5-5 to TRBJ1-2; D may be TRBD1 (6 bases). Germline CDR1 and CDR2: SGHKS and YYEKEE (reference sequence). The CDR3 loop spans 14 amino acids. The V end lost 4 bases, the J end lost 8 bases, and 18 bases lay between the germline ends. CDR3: CASSPGDSPRGYTF. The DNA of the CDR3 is TGTGCCAGCAGCCCAGGGGATTCGCCCCGGGGCTACACCTTC.

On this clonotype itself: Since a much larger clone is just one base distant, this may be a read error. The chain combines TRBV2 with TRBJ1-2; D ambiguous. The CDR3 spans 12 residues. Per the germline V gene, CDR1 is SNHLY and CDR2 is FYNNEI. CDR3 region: CASIYGNYGYSF. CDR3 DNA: TGTGCCAGCATCTACGGAAACTATGGCTACAGCTTC.

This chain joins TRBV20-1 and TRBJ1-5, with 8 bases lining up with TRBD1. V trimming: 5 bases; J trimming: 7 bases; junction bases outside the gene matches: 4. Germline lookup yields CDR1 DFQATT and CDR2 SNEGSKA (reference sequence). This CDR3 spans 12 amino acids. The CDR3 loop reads CSAVTGGQPQHF. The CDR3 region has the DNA TGCAGTGCTGTAACAGGGGGGCAGCCCCAGCATTTT.

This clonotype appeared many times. In DNA form, the CDR3 reads TGTGCCAGCAGCCAAGATATGCGCTACGAGCAGTACTTC. Amino acid sequence: CASSQDMRYEQYF. This sequence joins TRBV14 and TRBJ2-7; no reliable D call. The germline V gene encodes CDR1 SGHDN and CDR2 FVKESK. The CDR3 loop spans 13 amino acids. V shed 0 bases and J shed 3 bases, with 6 bases lying between them.

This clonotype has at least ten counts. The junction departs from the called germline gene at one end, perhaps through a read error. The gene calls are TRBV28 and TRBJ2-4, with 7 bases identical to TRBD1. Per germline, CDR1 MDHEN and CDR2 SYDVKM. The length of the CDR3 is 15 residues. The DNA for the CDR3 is TGTGCCAGCAGTTCACTAGGGGGCATGGGTAACATTAAGTACTTC. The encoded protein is CASSSLGGMGNIKYF.

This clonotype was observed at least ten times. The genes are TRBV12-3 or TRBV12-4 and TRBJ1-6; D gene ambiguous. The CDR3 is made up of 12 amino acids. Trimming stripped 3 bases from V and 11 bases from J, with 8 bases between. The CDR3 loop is CASSFMAPPLHF. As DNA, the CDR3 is TGTGCCAGCAGTTTTATGGCCCCACCCCTCCACTTT.

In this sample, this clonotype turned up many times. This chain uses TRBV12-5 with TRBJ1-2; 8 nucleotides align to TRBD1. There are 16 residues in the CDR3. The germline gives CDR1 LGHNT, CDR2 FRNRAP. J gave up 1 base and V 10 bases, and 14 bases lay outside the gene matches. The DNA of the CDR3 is TGTGCTACCCTCCGGGACAGGCCCGGTTTTAACTATGGCTACACCTTC. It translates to CATLRDRPGFNYGYTF.

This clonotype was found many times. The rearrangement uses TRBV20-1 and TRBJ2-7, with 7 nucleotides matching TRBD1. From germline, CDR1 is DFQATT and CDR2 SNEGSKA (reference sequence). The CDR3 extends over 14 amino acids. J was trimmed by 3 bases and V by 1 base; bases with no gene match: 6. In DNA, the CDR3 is TGCAGTGCTAGAGTTCGACAGGGTATCTACGAGCAGTACTTC. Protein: CSARVRQGIYEQYF.

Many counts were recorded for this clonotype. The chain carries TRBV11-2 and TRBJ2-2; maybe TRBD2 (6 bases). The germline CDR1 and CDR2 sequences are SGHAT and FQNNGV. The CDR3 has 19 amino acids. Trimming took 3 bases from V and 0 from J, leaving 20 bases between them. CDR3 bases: TGTGCCAGCAGCTTCGACCCTTACGCCGGACTAACGAACACCGGGGAGCTGTTTTTT. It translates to CASSFDPYAGLTNTGELFF.

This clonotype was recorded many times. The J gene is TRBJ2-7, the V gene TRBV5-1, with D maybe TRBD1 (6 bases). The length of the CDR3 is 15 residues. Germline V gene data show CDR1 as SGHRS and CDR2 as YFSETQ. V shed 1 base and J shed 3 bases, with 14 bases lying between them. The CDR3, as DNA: TGCGCCAGCAGCTTGTTGTCAGGGGCTGGCTACGAGCAGTACTTC. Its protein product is CASSLLSGAGYEQYF.

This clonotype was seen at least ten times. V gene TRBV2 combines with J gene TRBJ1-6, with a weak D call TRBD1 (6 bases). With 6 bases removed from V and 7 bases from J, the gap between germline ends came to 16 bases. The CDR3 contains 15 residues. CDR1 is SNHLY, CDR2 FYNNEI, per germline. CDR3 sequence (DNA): TGTGCCAGCAGCAAATTCCGGGACAACAATTCACCCCTCCACTTT. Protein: CASSKFRDNNSPLHF.

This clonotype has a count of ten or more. The CDR3 sequence is CASSLRSTQETQYF. The CDR3 nucleotides read TGTGCCAGCAGTTTAAGGTCTACACAAGAGACCCAGTACTTC. The chain has TRBV12-3 or TRBV12-4 and TRBJ2-5, with D uncertain. The ends were cut back, 2 bases at V and 2 bases at J, with 9 bases in the middle. This CDR3 is built from 14 residues.

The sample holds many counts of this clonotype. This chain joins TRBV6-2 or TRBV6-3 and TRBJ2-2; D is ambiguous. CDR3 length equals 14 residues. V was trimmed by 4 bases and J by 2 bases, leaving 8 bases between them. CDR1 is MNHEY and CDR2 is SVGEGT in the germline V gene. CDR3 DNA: TGTGCCAGCAGTTGGACGGAAAACACCGGGGAGCTGTTTTTT. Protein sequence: CASSWTENTGELFF.

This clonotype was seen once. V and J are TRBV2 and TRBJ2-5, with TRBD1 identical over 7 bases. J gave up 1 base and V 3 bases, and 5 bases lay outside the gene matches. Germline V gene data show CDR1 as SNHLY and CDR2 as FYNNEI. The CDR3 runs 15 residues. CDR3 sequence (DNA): TGTGCCAGCAGTGAGGGACAGTGGATCCAAGAGACCCAGTACTTC. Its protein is CASSEGQWIQETQYF.

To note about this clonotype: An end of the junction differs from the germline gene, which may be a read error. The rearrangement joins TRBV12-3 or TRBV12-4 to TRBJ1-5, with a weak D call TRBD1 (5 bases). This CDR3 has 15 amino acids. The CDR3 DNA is TGTGCCAGCAGCTTAGCGGGGGGTAGGGATCAGCCCCAGCATTTT. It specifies CASSLAGGRDQPQHF.

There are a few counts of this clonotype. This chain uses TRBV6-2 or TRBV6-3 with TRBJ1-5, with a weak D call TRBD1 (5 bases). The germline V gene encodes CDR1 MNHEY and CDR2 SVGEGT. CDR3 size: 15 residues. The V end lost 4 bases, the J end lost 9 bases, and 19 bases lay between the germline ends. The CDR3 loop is CASSLDNRAQGPQHF. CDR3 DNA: TGTGCCAGCAGTTTAGACAACCGGGCCCAGGGGCCCCAGCATTTT.

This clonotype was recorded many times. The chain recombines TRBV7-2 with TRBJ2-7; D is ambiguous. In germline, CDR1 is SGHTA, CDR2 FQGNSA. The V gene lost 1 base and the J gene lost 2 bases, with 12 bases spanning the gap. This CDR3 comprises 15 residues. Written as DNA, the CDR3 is TGTGCCAGCAGCTTAGAGCTAGGCCCTACCTACGAGCAGTACTTC. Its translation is CASSLELGPTYEQYF.

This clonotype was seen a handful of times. CDR3 sequence: CASGSPRPGSYEQYF. CDR3 coding DNA: TGTGCCAGCGGCTCCCCCAGGCCGGGATCGTACGAGCAGTACTTC. The chain links TRBV7-9 to TRBJ2-7; a weak D match, TRBD2 (5 bases). The V end was cut by 8 bases, the J end by 4 bases, with 21 bases between. Germline V gives CDR1 SEHNR, CDR2 FQNEAQ (reference sequence). The CDR3 length is 15 residues.

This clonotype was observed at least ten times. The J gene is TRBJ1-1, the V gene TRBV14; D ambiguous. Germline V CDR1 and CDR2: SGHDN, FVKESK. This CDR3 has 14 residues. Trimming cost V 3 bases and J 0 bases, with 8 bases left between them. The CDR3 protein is CASSQRHLNTEAFF. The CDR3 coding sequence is TGTGCCAGCAGCCAGAGACACCTGAACACTGAAGCTTTCTTT.

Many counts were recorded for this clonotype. The CDR3 here is CASSWWTSGYYEQYF. In DNA form, the CDR3 reads TGTGCCAGCAGCTGGTGGACTAGCGGCTACTACGAGCAGTACTTC. This chain uses TRBV7-3 with TRBJ2-7; 10 nucleotides match TRBD2. The CDR3 consists of 15 residues. Losses at the gene ends were 4 bases for V and 3 bases for J; bases not matched to a gene: 6. Germline V lookup: CDR1 SGHTA, CDR2 FQGTGA. The variable domain in full, with the rest retrieved from reference TRBV7-3 and TRBJ2-7, is GAGVSQTPSNKVTEKGKYVELRCDPISGHTALYWYRQSLGQGPEFLIYFQGTGAADDSGLPNDRFFAVRPEGSVSTLKIQRTERGDSAVYLCASSWWTSGYYEQYFGPGTRLTVT.

The CDR3 loop reads CASSQNRVQETQYF. The CDR3 DNA reads TGTGCCAGCAGCCAAAACAGGGTCCAAGAGACCCAGTACTTC. The chain joins TRBV3-1 to TRBJ2-5; a weak D match, TRBD1 (6 bases). This CDR3 has 14 residues. The ends were cut back, 2 bases at V and 1 base at J, with 8 bases in the middle. Germline V gene data show CDR1 as LGHDT and CDR2 as YNNKEL (reference sequence).

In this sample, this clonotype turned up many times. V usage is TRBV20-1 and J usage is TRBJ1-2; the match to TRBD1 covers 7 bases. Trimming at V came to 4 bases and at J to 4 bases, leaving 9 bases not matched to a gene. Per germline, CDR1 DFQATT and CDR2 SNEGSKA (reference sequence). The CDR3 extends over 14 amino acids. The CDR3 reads CSATRGQVVYGYTF. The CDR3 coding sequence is TGCAGTGCTACCCGTGGACAGGTTGTCTATGGCTACACCTTC.

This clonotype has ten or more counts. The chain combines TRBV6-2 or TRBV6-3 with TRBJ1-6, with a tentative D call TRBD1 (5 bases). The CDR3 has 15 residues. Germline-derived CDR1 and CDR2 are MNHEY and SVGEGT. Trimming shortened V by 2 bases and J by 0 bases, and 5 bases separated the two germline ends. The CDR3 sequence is CASSYGASYNSPLHF. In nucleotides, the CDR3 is TGTGCCAGCAGTTACGGGGCCTCCTATAATTCACCCCTCCACTTT.

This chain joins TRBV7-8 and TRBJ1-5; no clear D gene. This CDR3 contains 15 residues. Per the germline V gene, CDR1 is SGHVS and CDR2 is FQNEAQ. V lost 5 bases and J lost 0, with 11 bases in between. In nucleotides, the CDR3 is TGTGCCAGCAGCCAGAGACGGACTAGCAATCAGCCCCAGCATTTT. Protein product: CASSQRRTSNQPQHF.

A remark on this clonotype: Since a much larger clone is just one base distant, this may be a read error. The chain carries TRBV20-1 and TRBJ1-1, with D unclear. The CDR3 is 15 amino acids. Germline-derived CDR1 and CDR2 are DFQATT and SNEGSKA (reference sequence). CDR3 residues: CSARAPETVNTDAFF. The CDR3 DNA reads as TGCAGTGCTAGAGCCCCCGAGACGGTGAACACTGACGCTTTCTTT.